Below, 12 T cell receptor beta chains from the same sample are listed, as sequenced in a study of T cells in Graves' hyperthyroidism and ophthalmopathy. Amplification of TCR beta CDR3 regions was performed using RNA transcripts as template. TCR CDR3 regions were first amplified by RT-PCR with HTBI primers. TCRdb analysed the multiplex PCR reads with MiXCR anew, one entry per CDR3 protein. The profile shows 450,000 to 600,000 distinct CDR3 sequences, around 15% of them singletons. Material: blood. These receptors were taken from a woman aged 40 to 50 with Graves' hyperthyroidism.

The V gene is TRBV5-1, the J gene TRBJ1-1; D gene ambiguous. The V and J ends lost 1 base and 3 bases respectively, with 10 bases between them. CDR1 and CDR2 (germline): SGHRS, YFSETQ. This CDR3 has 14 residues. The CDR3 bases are TGCGCCAGCAGCTTGTTTTTACTAGACACTGAAGCTTTCTTT. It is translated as CASSLFLLDTEAFF.

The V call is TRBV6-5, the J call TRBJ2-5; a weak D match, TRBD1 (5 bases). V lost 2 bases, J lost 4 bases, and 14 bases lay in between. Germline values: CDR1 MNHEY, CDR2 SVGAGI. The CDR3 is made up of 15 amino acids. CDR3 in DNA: TGTGCCAGCAGTTACGGTGCAGGGAAGAGAGAGACCCAGTACTTC. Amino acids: CASSYGAGKRETQYF.

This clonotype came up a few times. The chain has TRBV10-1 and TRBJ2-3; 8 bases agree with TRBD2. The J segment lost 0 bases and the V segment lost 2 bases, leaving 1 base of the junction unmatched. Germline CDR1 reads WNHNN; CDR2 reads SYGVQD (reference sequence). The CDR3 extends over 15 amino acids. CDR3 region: CASSEVAGSTDTQYF. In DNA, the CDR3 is TGCGCCAGCAGTGAGGTAGCGGGGAGCACAGATACGCAGTATTTT.

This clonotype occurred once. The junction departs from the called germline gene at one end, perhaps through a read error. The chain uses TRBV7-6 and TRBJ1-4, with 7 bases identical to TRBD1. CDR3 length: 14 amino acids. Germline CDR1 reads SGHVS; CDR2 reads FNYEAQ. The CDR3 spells CASSRQGSNEELFF. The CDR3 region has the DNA TGTGCCAGCAGCCGACAGGGATCTAATGAAGAACTGTTTTTT.

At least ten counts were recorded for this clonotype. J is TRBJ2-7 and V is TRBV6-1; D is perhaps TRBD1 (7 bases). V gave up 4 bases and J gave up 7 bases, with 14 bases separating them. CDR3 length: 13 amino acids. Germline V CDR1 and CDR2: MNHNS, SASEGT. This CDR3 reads CASSGQGGVEQYF. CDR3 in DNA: TGTGCCAGCAGTGGGCAGGGGGGAGTGGAGCAGTACTTC.

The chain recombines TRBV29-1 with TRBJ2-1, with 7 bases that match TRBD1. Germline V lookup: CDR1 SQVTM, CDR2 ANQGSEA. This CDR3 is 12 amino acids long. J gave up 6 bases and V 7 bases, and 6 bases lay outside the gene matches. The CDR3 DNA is TGCAGCGCCGGACGGGACAGCAATGAGCAGTTCTTC. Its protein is CSAGRDSNEQFF.

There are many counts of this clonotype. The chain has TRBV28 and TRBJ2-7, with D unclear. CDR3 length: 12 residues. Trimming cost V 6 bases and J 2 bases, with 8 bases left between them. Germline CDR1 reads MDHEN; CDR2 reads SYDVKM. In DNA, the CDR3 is TGTGCCAGCAGGTTAAAGGCCTACGAGCAGTACTTC. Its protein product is CASRLKAYEQYF. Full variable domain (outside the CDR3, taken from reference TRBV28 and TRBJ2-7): DVKVTQSSRYLVKRTGEKVFLECVQDMDHENMFWYRQDPGLGLRLIYFSYDVKMKEKGDIPEGYSVSREKKERFSLILESASTNQTSMYLCASRLKAYEQYFGPGTRLTVT.

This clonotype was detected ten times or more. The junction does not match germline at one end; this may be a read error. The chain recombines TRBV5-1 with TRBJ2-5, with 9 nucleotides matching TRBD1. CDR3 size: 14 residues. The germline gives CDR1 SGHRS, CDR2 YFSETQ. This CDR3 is CASSSGQGGETQYF. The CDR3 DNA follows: TGTGCCAGCAGCTCGGGACAGGGTGGAGAGACCCAGTACTTC.

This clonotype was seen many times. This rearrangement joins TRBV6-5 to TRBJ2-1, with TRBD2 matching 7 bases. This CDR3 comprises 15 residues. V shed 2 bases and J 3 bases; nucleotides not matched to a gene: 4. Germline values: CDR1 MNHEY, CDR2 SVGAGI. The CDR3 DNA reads TGTGCCAGCAGTTACGAAGCGGGGAACTACAATGAGCAGTTCTTC. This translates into CASSYEAGNYNEQFF.

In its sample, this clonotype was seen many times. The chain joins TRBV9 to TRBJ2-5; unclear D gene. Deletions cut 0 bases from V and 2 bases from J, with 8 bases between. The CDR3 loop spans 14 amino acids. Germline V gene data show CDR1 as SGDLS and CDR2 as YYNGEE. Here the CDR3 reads CASSVAHSQETQYF. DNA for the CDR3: TGTGCCAGCAGCGTAGCGCATTCTCAAGAGACCCAGTACTTC.

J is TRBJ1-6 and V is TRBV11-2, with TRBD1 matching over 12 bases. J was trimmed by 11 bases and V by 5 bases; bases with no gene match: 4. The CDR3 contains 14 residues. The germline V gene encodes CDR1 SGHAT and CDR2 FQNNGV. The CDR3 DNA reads TGTGCCAGCAGCCCAGGGACAGGGGGCACACCCCTCCACTTT. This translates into CASSPGTGGTPLHF.

The CDR3 here is CASSPGTSGRAPSYNEQFF. Written as DNA, the CDR3 is TGTGCCAGCAGCCCAGGGACTAGCGGGAGGGCCCCCTCCTACAATGAGCAGTTCTTC. The chain is built from TRBV7-3 and TRBJ2-1; 16 nucleotides align to TRBD2. The V gene's germline CDR1 is SGHTA and CDR2 FQGTGA. The CDR3 is made up of 19 amino acids. V lost 5 bases, J lost 0 bases, and 7 bases stayed unmatched.